What follows is one TCR beta chain and its context. The data stem from a study of cytomegalovirus exposure and HLA in healthy donors. In the study overall: Later analysis reported that the roughly 130 validation repertoires shared the platform of the 500 to 850 first-cohort repertoires.

Repertoires were generated with immunoSEQ multiplex PCR, while TCRdb's copy carries only in-frame clones and drops some. The sample lists 120,000 to 150,000 clones, roughly 90% occurring once. Per the germline V gene, CDR1 is MRHNA and CDR2 is SNTAGT. CDR3 length equals 13 residues. Trimming took 3 bases from V and 1 from J, leaving 6 bases between them. J is TRBJ1-1 and V is TRBV6-4; possible D gene TRBD1, 6 bases. The source of this sequence is a man between 18 and 29 years old in good health and CMV-seronegative. The sequenced sample consisted of PBMCs. CDR3 in amino acids: CASSEGANTEAFF. The CDR3 DNA reads as TGTGCCAGCAGTGAGGGGGCGAACACTGAAGCTTTCTTT.